These 23 T cell receptor beta chains were sequenced from one sample in a study of blood T cell repertoires in COVID-19. Profiling relied on immunoSEQ multiplex PCR, and the TCRdb table lists in-frame clones only, not all of them. The table lists fewer than 350,000 clones, more than 75% of them singletons. Material for sequencing was peripheral blood. These receptors were obtained from a man aged 35 to 55 with active or convalescent COVID-19.

The V call is TRBV4-1, the J call TRBJ1-2, with D maybe TRBD1 (5 bases). The CDR3 covers 15 residues. CDR1 is MGHRA and CDR2 is YSYEKL in the germline V gene. V dropped 2 bases and J dropped 8 bases, with 18 bases sitting between them. The CDR3 loop is CASSQMAAQGSGYTF. The CDR3 DNA reads as TGCGCCAGCAGCCAAATGGCTGCTCAGGGCTCAGGCTACACCTTC.

The chain combines TRBV21-1 with TRBJ2-7; the D call TRBD2 from the table was never checked on the DNA. TRBV21-1 is recorded as a pseudogene. This CDR3 is 20 amino acids long. CDR3 protein: CASSNPPTSGGGRASYEQYF. The CDR3 DNA follows: TGTGCCAGCAGCAACCCCCCCACTAGCGGGGGGGGAAGGGCTTCCTACGAGCAGTACTTC.

The V and J genes are TRBV2 and TRBJ2-3; 10 bases agree with TRBD1. Germline CDR1 SNHLY, CDR2 FYNNEI. The J segment lost 6 bases and the V segment lost 7 bases, leaving 7 bases of the junction unmatched. The CDR3 runs to 14 residues. In DNA form, the CDR3 reads TGTGCCAGCACCGGGACAGGGGCCGACGATACGCAGTATTTT. It is translated as CASTGTGADDTQYF.

This rearrangement joins TRBV10-2 to TRBJ2-3; 10 nucleotides line up with TRBD1. V lost 2 bases, J lost 6 bases, and 2 bases stayed unmatched. Per germline, CDR1 WSHSY and CDR2 SAAADI. The CDR3 covers 14 residues. The DNA for the CDR3 is TGCGCCAGCAGTGAGCGACAGGGGGCGGATACGCAGTATTTT. Its translation: CASSERQGADTQYF.

V is TRBV30 and J is TRBJ2-5; TRBD1 is a possible D gene (5 bases). The V gene's germline CDR1 is GTSNPN and CDR2 SVGIG (reference sequence). V was shortened by 2 bases and J by 2 bases, with 12 bases between the two germline ends. There are 14 residues in the CDR3. The CDR3 DNA reads TGTGCCTGGAGTAATAAACAGGCTCAAGAGACCCAGTACTTC. This codes for CAWSNKQAQETQYF.

V gene TRBV6-1 combines with J gene TRBJ1-5; tentatively, D is TRBD1 (5 bases). CDR1 and CDR2 (germline): MNHNS, SASEGT. The V end was cut by 2 bases, the J end by 6 bases, with 14 bases between. CDR3 length equals 15 residues. In DNA, the CDR3 is TGTGCCAGCAGTGAATGGGGCCAGGGCAGTCAGCCCCAGCATTTT. This sequence encodes CASSEWGQGSQPQHF.

The CDR3 spells CASSLYREQETQYF. The CDR3 region has the DNA TGTGCCAGCAGTTTATACAGGGAACAAGAGACCCAGTACTTC. J is TRBJ2-5 and V is TRBV28; possibly TRBD1 for D (6 bases). CDR3 length equals 14 residues. Trimming stripped 1 base from V and 2 bases from J, with 8 bases between. Germline CDR1 reads MDHEN; CDR2 reads SYDVKM. Supplemented by reference TRBV28 and TRBJ2-5, the full variable domain reads DVKVTQSSRYLVKRTGEKVFLECVQDMDHENMFWYRQDPGLGLRLIYFSYDVKMKEKGDIPEGYSVSREKKERFSLILESASTNQTSMYLCASSLYREQETQYFGPGTRLLVL.

This chain connects TRBV4-1 to TRBJ2-7; TRBD2 matches at 12 bases. Germline assignment: CDR1 MGHRA and CDR2 YSYEKL. The CDR3 consists of 15 residues. Losses at the gene ends were 4 bases for V and 2 bases for J; bases not matched to a gene: 3. The CDR3 region has the DNA TGCGCCAGCAGCCTGACTAGCGGGGGTGCCTACGAGCAGTACTTC. Translated, it gives CASSLTSGGAYEQYF.

The V and J genes are TRBV6-5 and TRBJ1-3, with D possibly TRBD1 on 5 matching bases. The CDR3 extends over 14 amino acids. Germline V gives CDR1 MNHEY, CDR2 SVGAGI. V dropped 4 bases and J dropped 5 bases, with 12 bases sitting between them. The CDR3 region is CASSSSGNRNTIYF. The CDR3 DNA reads as TGTGCCAGCAGTTCGTCAGGGAATAGAAACACCATATATTTT.

The chain has TRBV2 and TRBJ2-1; 9 bases are shared with TRBD2. The CDR3 runs 15 residues. CDR1 is SNHLY and CDR2 is FYNNEI in the germline V gene. The trim removed 6 bases at V and 5 bases at J, leaving 8 bases unmatched. In nucleotides, the CDR3 is TGTGCCAGCAGGGGTAGGGCTAGCGGGAACAATGAGCAGTTCTTC. Its protein product is CASRGRASGNNEQFF. Filled out from reference TRBV2 and TRBJ2-1, the complete variable domain reads EPEVTQTPSHQVTQMGQEVILRCVPISNHLYFYWYRQILGQKVEFLVSFYNNEISEKSEIFDDQFSVERPDGSNFTLKIRSTKLEDSAMYFCASRGRASGNNEQFFGPGTRLTVL.

This chain's CDR3 is CASSQTGTADGRTQYF. CDR3 sequence (DNA): TGCGCCAGCAGCCAAACCGGGACAGCCGACGGCCGTACGCAGTATTTT. V is TRBV4-1 and J is TRBJ2-3, with 7 bases aligning to TRBD1. Trimming at V came to 2 bases and at J to 8 bases, leaving 13 bases not matched to a gene. The CDR3 is 16 amino acids. CDR1 is MGHRA and CDR2 is YSYEKL in the germline V gene.

The chain uses TRBV5-1 and TRBJ1-4; D perhaps matches TRBD1 (6 bases). Trimming took 0 bases from V and 4 from J, leaving 16 bases between them. Germline CDR1 reads SGHRS; CDR2 reads YFSETQ. The CDR3 runs to 17 residues. The CDR3 DNA sequence: TGCGCCAGCAGCTTGGGGGGACTAGACAGGTATAATGAAAAACTGTTTTTT. Protein product: CASSLGGLDRYNEKLFF.

The chain couples TRBV5-1 to TRBJ2-5; a possible D gene is TRBD1 (6 bases). The V end was cut by 6 bases, the J end by 5 bases, with 11 bases between. The length of the CDR3 is 12 residues. From germline, CDR1 is SGHRS and CDR2 YFSETQ. CDR3 residues: CASTDSQETQYF. For the CDR3, the DNA is TGCGCCAGCACGGACAGTCAGGAGACCCAGTACTTC.

The chain joins TRBV5-6 to TRBJ2-7; unclear D gene. CDR1 is SGHDT and CDR2 is YYEEEE in the germline V gene. V lost 0 bases to trimming and J lost 3 bases, with 10 bases between them. The CDR3 is made up of 14 amino acids. The CDR3 region is CASSLDSTLYEQYF. The CDR3 coding sequence is TGTGCCAGCAGCTTGGACAGTACCCTCTACGAGCAGTACTTC.

The chain has TRBV6-6 and TRBJ1-2, with 9 bases that match TRBD1. Germline CDR1 reads MNHNY; CDR2 reads SVGAGI (reference sequence). The CDR3 contains 14 residues. J gave up 6 bases and V 2 bases, and 4 bases lay outside the gene matches. The CDR3 sequence: CASSYGGQGHGYTF. As DNA, the CDR3 is TGTGCCAGCAGTTACGGGGGACAGGGCCATGGCTACACCTTC.

This clone was seen a single time. This rearrangement joins TRBV30 to TRBJ1-4; TRBD1 aligns across 10 bases. Germline trimming cut 1 base from V and 7 bases from J; bases unmatched to any gene: 3. This CDR3 comprises 14 residues. CDR1 and CDR2 from the germline V gene are GTSNPN and SVGIG (reference sequence). CDR3 region: CAWSDGTGAEKLFF. The CDR3, as DNA: TGTGCCTGGAGTGACGGGACAGGGGCTGAAAAACTGTTTTTT.

The chain couples TRBV9 to TRBJ2-2, with TRBD2 as a possible D gene (6 bases). Germline assignment: CDR1 SGDLS and CDR2 YYNGEE. Trimming cost V 3 bases and J 5 bases, with 17 bases left between them. This CDR3 spans 16 amino acids. The CDR3 protein is CASSAVGRGGTGELFF. The CDR3 region has the DNA TGTGCCAGCAGCGCAGTAGGAAGGGGAGGAACCGGGGAGCTGTTTTTT.

This chain uses TRBV9 with TRBJ2-1; perhaps TRBD2 as D (5 bases). V shed 0 bases and J shed 0 bases, with 10 bases lying between them. The CDR3 has 16 residues. From germline, CDR1 is SGDLS and CDR2 YYNGEE. The CDR3 DNA is TGTGCCAGCAGCGTAGGTGTTGGGAGCTCCTACAATGAGCAGTTCTTC. Its protein is CASSVGVGSSYNEQFF.

The V gene is TRBV11-3, the J gene TRBJ2-4; weak D call: TRBD1 (6 bases). The CDR3 is 14 amino acids. The V and J ends lost 4 bases and 5 bases respectively, with 12 bases between them. Germline-derived CDR1 and CDR2 are SGHNT and YENEEA. CDR3 amino acids: CASSSRDKQNIQYF. In DNA, the CDR3 is TGTGCCAGCAGCTCCCGGGACAAACAAAACATTCAGTACTTC.

The sample holds a few counts of this clone. This sequence joins TRBV24-1 and TRBJ2-5; a weak D match, TRBD2 (6 bases). The CDR3 extends over 16 amino acids. Germline assignment: CDR1 KGHDR and CDR2 SFDVKD. The germline V and J ends were trimmed by 3 bases and 9 bases, with 22 bases remaining between them. This chain's CDR3 is CATSDPMTGREGAQYF. CDR3 DNA sequence: TGTGCCACCAGTGATCCTATGACGGGGCGGGAAGGTGCCCAGTACTTC.

This rearrangement joins TRBV7-9 to TRBJ1-6; D remains ambiguous. This CDR3 comprises 15 residues. From germline, CDR1 is SEHNR and CDR2 FQNEAQ (reference sequence). V lost 5 bases and J 9 bases, leaving 17 bases between the germline ends. CDR3 amino acids: CASSQEGKGSSPLHF. CDR3 coding DNA: TGTGCCAGCAGCCAGGAGGGAAAGGGTAGTTCACCCCTCCACTTT. Full variable domain (rest looked up from reference TRBV7-9 and TRBJ1-6): DTGVSQNPRHKITKRGQNVTFRCDPISEHNRLYWYRQTLGQGPEFLTYFQNEAQLEKSRLLSDRFSAERPKGSFSTLEIQRTEQGDSAMYLCASSQEGKGSSPLHFGNGTRLTVT.

The genes are TRBV25-1 and TRBJ2-4, with TRBD2 as a possible D gene (5 bases). From germline, CDR1 is MGHDK and CDR2 SYGVNS. Trimming stripped 4 bases from V and 8 bases from J, with 12 bases between. There are 13 residues in the CDR3. CDR3 amino acids: CASSALTGDIQYF. In DNA, the CDR3 is TGTGCCAGCAGTGCTCTGACCGGGGACATTCAGTACTTC.

The V call is TRBV5-1, the J call TRBJ2-2, with 16 positions matching TRBD2. The V and J ends lost 3 bases and 4 bases, in that order; junction bases with no gene match: 3. The CDR3 contains 17 residues. Germline loops: CDR1 SGHRS, CDR2 YFSETQ. The CDR3: CASSSGLAGGPTGELFF. The CDR3 DNA is TGCGCCAGCAGCTCGGGACTAGCGGGAGGGCCCACCGGGGAGCTGTTTTTT.